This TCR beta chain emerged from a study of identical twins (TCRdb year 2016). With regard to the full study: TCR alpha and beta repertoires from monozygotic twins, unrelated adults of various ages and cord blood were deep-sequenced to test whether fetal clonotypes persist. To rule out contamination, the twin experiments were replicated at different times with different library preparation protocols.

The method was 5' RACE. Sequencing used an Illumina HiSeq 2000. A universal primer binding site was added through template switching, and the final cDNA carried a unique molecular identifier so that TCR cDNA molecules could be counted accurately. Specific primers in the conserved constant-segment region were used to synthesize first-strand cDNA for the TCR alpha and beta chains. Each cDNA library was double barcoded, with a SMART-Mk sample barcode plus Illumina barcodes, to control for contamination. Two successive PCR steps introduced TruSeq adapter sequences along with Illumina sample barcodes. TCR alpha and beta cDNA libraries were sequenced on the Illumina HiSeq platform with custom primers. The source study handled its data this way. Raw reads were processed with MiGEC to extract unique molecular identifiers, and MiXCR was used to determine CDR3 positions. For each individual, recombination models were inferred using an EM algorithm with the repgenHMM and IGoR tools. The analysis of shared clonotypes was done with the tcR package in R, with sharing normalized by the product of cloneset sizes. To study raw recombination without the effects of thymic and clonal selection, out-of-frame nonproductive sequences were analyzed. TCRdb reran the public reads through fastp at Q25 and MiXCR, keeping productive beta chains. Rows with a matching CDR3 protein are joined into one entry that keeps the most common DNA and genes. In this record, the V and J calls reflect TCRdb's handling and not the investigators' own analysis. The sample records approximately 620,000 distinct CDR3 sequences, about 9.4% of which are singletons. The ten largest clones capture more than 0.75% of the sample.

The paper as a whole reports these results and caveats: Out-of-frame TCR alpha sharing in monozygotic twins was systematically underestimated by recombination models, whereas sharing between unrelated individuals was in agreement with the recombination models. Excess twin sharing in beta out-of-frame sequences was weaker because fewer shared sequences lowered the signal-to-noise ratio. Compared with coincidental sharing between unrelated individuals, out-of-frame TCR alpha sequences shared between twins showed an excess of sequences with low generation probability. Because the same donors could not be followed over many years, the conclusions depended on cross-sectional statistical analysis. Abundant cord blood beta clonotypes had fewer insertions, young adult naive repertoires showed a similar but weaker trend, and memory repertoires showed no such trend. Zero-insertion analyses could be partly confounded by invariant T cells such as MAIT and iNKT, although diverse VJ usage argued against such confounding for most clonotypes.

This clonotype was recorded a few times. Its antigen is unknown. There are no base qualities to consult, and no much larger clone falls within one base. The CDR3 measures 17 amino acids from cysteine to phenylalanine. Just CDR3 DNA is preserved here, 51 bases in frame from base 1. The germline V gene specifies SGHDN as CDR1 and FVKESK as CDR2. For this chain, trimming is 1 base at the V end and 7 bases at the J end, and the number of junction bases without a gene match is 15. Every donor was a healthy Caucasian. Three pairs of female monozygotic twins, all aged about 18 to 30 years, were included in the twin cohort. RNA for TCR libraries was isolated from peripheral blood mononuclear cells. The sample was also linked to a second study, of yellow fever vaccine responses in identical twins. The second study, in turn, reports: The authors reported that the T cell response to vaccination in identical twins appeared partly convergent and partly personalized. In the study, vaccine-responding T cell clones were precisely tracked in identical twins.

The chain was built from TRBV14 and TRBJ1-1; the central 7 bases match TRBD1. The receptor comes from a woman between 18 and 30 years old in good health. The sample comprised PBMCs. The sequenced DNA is TGTGCCAGCAGCCAAGGATGGAAACAGGGGCGGAATATTGAAGCTTTCTTT. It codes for CASSQGWKQGRNIEAFF.